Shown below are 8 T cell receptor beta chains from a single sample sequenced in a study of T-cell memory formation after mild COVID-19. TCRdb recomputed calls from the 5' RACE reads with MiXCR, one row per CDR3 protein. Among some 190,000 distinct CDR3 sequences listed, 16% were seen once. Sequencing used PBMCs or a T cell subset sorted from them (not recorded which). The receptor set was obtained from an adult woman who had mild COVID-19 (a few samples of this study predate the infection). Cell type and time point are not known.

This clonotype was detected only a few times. Here the CDR3 reads CASSLVLAGGRPYEQYF. In nucleotides, the CDR3 is TGTGCCAGCAGCTTAGTCCTAGCGGGAGGGCGACCCTACGAGCAGTACTTC. The genes are TRBV7-2 and TRBJ2-7, with 12 bases identical to TRBD2. The CDR3 runs to 17 residues. Germline CDR1 reads SGHTA; CDR2 reads FQGNSA. V was clipped by 1 base and J by 2 bases; unmatched bases: 6.

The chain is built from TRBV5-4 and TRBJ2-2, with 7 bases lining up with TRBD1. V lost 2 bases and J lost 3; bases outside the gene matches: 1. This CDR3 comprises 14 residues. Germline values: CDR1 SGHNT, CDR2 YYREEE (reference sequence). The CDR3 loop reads CASSFTGDTGELFF. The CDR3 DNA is TGTGCCAGCAGCTTCACAGGGGACACCGGGGAGCTGTTTTTT.

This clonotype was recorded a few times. The CDR3 loop is CASSTRTGVKETQYF. CDR3 in DNA: TGTGCCAGCAGCACACGGACAGGGGTGAAAGAGACCCAGTACTTC. The chain uses TRBV12-3 or TRBV12-4 and TRBJ2-5; TRBD1 matches at 9 bases. After removal of 6 bases from V and 3 bases from J, the junction contained 8 bases not matched to a gene. The CDR3 totals 15 residues.

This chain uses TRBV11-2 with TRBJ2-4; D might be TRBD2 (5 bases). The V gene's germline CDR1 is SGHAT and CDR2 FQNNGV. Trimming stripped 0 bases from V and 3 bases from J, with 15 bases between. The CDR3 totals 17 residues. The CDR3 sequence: CASSLDKARAVKNIQYF. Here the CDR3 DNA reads TGTGCCAGCAGCTTAGATAAGGCGCGGGCGGTCAAAAACATTCAGTACTTC.

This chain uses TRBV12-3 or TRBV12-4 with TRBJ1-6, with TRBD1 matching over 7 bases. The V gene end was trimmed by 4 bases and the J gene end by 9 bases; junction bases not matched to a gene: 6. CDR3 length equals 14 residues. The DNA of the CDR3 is TGTGCCAGCAGTTCGACAGGGTCGGCTTCACCCCTCCACTTT. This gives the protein CASSSTGSASPLHF.

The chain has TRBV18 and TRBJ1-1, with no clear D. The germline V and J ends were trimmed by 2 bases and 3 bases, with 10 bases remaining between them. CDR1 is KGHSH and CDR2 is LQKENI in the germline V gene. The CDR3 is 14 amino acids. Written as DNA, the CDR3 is TGTGCCAGCTCACCATCCATAGAGGACACTGAAGCTTTCTTT. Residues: CASSPSIEDTEAFF.

The CDR3 spells CASSGRQPLSEQYF. The CDR3 nucleotides read TGTGCCAGCAGTGGTCGACAGCCGTTGTCCGAGCAGTACTTC. The chain uses TRBV6-1 and TRBJ2-7; weak D call: TRBD1 (5 bases). This CDR3 region has 14 residues. V dropped 4 bases and J dropped 6 bases, with 16 bases sitting between them. CDR1 is MNHNS, CDR2 SASEGT, per germline.

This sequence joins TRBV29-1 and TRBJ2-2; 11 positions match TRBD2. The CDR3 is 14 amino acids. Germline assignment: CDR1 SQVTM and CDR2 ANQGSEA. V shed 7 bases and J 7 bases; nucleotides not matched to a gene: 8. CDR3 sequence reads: CSAFSGGDVGELFF. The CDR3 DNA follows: TGCAGCGCCTTTAGCGGGGGGGACGTCGGGGAGCTGTTTTTT.